This entry describes one T cell receptor (beta chain). Its antigen is not known. The data are from a study of lymphopenia after photon versus proton radiotherapy. Findings and limits, study-wide: Relative stability marked proton patients; photon patients lost diversity and naive cells. Post-nadir TCR diversity decline inversely tracked overall survival among those who died. After lymphocyte nadir, photon-treated repertoires showed oligoclonal expansion, especially CD8+ Temra.

The CDR3 totals 14 residues. V gave up 1 base and J gave up 3 bases, with 9 bases separating them. Germline CDR1 SNHLY, CDR2 FYNNEI. Libraries were prepared by immunoSEQ multiplex PCR; TCRdb keeps only in-frame clonotypes and omits some of them. The sample has under 75,000 clones; 85% to 95% are singletons. Sequenced here: peripheral blood, sampled from a patient treated with photon-based radiotherapy. The receptor was derived from a woman between 40 and 50 years old with cholangiocarcinoma. The rearrangement links TRBV2 to TRBJ1-1; a possible D gene is TRBD1 (5 bases). The CDR3 sequence is CASSEGGGYTEAFF. As DNA, the CDR3 is TGTGCCAGCAGTGAAGGCGGGGGTTACACTGAAGCTTTCTTT.